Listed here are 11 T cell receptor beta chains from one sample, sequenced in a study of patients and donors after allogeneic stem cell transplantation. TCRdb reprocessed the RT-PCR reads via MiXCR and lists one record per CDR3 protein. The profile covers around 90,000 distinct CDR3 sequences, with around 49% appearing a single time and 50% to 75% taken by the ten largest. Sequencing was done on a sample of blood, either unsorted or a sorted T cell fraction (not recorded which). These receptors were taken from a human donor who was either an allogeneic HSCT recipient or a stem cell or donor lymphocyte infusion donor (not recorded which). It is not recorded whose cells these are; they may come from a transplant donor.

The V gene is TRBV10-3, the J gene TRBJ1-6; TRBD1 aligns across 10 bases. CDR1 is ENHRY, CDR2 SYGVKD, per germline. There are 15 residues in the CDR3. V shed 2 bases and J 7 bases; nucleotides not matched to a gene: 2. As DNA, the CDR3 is TGTGCCATCAGTGAGCTGGGACAGGGGAATTCACCCCTCCACTTT. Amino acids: CAISELGQGNSPLHF.

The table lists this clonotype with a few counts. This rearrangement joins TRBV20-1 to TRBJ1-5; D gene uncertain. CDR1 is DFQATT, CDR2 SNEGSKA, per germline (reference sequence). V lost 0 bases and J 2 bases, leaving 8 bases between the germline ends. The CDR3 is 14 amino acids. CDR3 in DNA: TGCAGTGCTAGAGATTTCGATCGCAATCAGCCCCAGCATTTT. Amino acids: CSARDFDRNQPQHF.

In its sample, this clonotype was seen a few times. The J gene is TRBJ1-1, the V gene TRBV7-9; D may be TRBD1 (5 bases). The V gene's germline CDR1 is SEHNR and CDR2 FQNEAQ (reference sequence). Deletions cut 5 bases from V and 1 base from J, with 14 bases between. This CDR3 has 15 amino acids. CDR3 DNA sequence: TGTGCCAGCAGCCCACTGACGACAGAGAACACTGAAGCTTTCTTT. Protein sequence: CASSPLTTENTEAFF.

In DNA, the CDR3 is TGTGCCAGCAGTTTGCGGCACATTAACAATGAGCAGTTCTTC. It is translated as CASSLRHINNEQFF. The rearrangement joins TRBV12-3 or TRBV12-4 to TRBJ2-1; unclear D gene. V was trimmed by 3 bases and J by 5 bases, leaving 11 bases between them. The length of the CDR3 is 14 residues.

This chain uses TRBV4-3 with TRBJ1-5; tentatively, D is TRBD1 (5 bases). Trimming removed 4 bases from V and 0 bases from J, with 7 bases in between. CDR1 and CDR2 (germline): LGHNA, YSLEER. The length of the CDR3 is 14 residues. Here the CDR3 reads CASSPDTSNQPQHF. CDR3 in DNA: TGCGCCAGCAGCCCGGACACTAGCAATCAGCCCCAGCATTTT.

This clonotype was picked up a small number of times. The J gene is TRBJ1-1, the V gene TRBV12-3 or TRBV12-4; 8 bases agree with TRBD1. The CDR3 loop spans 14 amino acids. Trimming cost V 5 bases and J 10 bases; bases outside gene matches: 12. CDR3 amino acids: CASSLTSGGKRAFF. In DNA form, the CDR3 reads TGTGCCAGCAGTCTTACATCAGGGGGCAAGAGAGCTTTCTTT.

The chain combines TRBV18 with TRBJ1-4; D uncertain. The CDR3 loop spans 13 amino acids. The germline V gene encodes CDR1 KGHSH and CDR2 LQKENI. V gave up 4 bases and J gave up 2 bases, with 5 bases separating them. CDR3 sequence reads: CASSLGTNEKLFF. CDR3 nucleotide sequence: TGTGCCAGCTCACTGGGTACTAATGAAAAACTGTTTTTT.

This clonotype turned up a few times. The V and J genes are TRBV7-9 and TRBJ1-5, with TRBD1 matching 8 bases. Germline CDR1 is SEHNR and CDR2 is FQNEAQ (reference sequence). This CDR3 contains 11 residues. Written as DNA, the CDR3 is TGTATGAGGACAGGGACTCAGCCCCAGCATTTT. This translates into CMRTGTQPQHF. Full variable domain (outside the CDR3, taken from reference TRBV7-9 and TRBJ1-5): DTGVSQNPRHKITKRGQNVTFRCDPISEHNRLYWYRQTLGQGPEFLTYFQNEAQLEKSRLLSDRFSAERPKGSFSTLEIQRTEQGDSAMYLCMRTGTQPQHFGDGTRLSIL.

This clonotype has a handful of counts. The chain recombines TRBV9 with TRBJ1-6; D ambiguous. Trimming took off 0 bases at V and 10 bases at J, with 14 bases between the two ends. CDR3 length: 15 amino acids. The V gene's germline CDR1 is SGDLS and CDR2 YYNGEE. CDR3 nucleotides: TGTGCCAGCAGCGTAGAAAGAGGGAGAGGATCACCCCTCCACTTT. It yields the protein CASSVERGRGSPLHF.

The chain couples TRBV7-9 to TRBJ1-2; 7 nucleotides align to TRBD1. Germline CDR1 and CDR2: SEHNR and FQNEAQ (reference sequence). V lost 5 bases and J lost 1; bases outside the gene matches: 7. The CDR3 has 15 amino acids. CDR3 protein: CASSVTGASNYGYTF. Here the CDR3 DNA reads TGTGCCAGCAGCGTCACAGGGGCGAGTAACTATGGCTACACCTTC.

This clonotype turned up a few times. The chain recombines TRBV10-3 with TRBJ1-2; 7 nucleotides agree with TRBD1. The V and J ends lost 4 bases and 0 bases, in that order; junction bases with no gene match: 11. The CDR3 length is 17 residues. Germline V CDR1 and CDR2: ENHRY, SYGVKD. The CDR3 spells CAISGRDSLTSNYGYTF. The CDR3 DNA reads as TGTGCCATCAGTGGCCGGGACAGTCTTACTTCTAACTATGGCTACACCTTC.